This entry lists 29 T cell receptor beta chains sequenced from one sample in a study of T cells in women clearing cervical HPV infection. The repertoire was sequenced with immunoSEQ multiplex PCR; TCRdb's copy has only in-frame clones and lacks some. This table lists 31,000 or so clones. The sequenced material came from blood buffy coat. These receptors all stem from a woman aged 18 to 75 with a cervical HPV16 infection that either progressed to CIN3+ or cleared (not recorded which).

The CDR3 is CASSEGSGFNQPQHF. CDR3 bases read: TGTGCCAGCAGTGAAGGGAGCGGGTTTAATCAGCCC. V is TRBV2 and J is TRBJ1-5, with D unclear. Read data end 3 residues before the CDR3 end; the end is taken from the germline J gene. From germline, CDR1 is SNHLY and CDR2 FYNNEI. V dropped 1 base and J dropped 4 bases, with 11 bases sitting between them. The CDR3 consists of 15 residues.

Details on this clone: The sequence runs out 3 residues before the end of the CDR3; the remainder is reconstructed from the germline J gene. The chain carries TRBV7-6 and TRBJ1-4; 8 bases are shared with TRBD1. Per germline, CDR1 SGHVS and CDR2 FNYEAQ. After removal of 5 bases from V and 4 bases from J, the junction contained 6 bases not matched to a gene. The CDR3 extends over 15 amino acids. The part of the CDR3 DNA that was read is TGTGCCAGCAGCCAAAGACAGGGGAGTAATGAAAAA. This translates into CASSQRQGSNEK. The full CDR3 protein reads CASSQRQGSNEKLFF. The full variable domain, completed using reference TRBV7-6 and TRBJ1-4, is GAGVSQSPRYKVTKRGQDVALRCDPISGHVSLYWYRQALGQGPEFLTYFNYEAQQDKSGLPNDRFSAERPEGSISTLTIQRTEQRDSAMYRCASSQRQGSNEKLFFGSGTQLSVL.

The CDR3 loop reads CASSIDYTREITYEQYF. The CDR3 DNA, read in part, is TGTGCCAGTAGTATAGATTATACCAGGGAGATCACCTACGAG. The V and J genes are TRBV19 and TRBJ2-7, with D tentatively TRBD1 or TRBD2 (5 bases each). The read gets to within 3 residues of the CDR3 end, and the germline J gene fills in the rest. V dropped 0 bases and J dropped 2 bases, with 17 bases sitting between them. The germline CDR1 and CDR2 sequences are LNHDA and SQIVND (reference sequence). There are 17 residues in the CDR3.

Details on this clone: Sequencing ends 3 residues short of the CDR3 end; the germline J gene provides the rest. This chain uses TRBV29-1 with TRBJ2-1; 10 nucleotides line up with TRBD2. The CDR3 totals 14 residues. V shed 6 bases and J 4 bases; nucleotides not matched to a gene: 6. Germline V gene lookup returns CDR1 SQVTM and CDR2 ANQGSEA. Incomplete CDR3 DNA: TGCAGCGTCATTCTAGCGGGAGATTACAATGAG. Protein product: CSVILAGDYNE. The entire CDR3 is CSVILAGDYNEQFF.

Regarding this clone: The sequence runs out 3 residues before the end of the CDR3; the remainder is reconstructed from the germline J gene. This rearrangement joins TRBV7-8 to TRBJ2-3; 8 bases line up with TRBD1. J gave up 4 bases and V 2 bases, and 5 bases lay outside the gene matches. CDR1 SGHVS and CDR2 FQNEAQ come from the germline V gene. This CDR3 contains 15 residues. Partial CDR3 DNA: TGTGCCAGCAGCTTATGGGACAGGCACTCAGATACG. Protein: CASSLWDRHSDT. The CDR3, in full, reads CASSLWDRHSDTQYF.

Comments on this clone: The CDR3 extends 3 residues past the end of the read, so its final part is completed from the germline J gene. The chain has TRBV7-3 and TRBJ1-1; possible D gene TRBD1, 5 bases. Germline V gives CDR1 SGHTA, CDR2 FQGTGA. V was pared by 3 bases and J by 0 bases, with 11 bases between. The CDR3 extends over 15 amino acids. CDR3 bases read: TGTGCCAGCAGCTTGGGCGGGGGGATGAACACTGAA. Protein sequence: CASSLGGGMNTE. The whole CDR3 region reads CASSLGGGMNTEAFF. Based on the CDR3 plus reference TRBV7-3 and TRBJ1-1, the full variable domain is GAGVSQTPSNKVTEKGKYVELRCDPISGHTALYWYRQSLGQGPEFLIYFQGTGAADDSGLPNDRFFAVRPEGSVSTLKIQRTERGDSAVYLCASSLGGGMNTEAFFGQGTRLTVV.

To note about this clone: With the read ending 3 residues before the CDR3 end, the germline J gene is used to fill in that end. The rearrangement links TRBV18 to TRBJ2-3; 10 bases agree with TRBD1. The CDR3 has 15 residues. Germline loops: CDR1 KGHSH, CDR2 LQKENI. The DNA read from the CDR3 is TGTGCCAGCTCACCACCGGGACAGGGGACTCAGCCG. Translated: CASSPPGQGTQP. In full, the CDR3 reads CASSPPGQGTQPQYF. The full variable domain, with the rest looked up from reference TRBV18 and TRBJ2-3, is NAGVMQNPRHLVRRRGQEARLRCSPMKGHSHVYWYRQLPEEGLKFMVYLQKENIIDESGMPKERFSAEFPKEGPSILRIQQVVRGDSAAYFCASSPPGQGTQPQYFGPGTRLTVL.

A word on this clone: The CDR3 goes on 3 residues after the read ends, and that part is filled in from the germline J gene. This chain joins TRBV29-1 and TRBJ1-2, with TRBD1 as a possible D gene (6 bases). This CDR3 has 13 amino acids. CDR1 is SQVTM, CDR2 ANQGSEA, per germline. V was pared by 6 bases and J by 7 bases, with 18 bases between. CDR3 bases read: TGCAGCGTCGGCCGGGACAACAGAGGTGGC. Amino acid sequence: CSVGRDNRGG. In full, the CDR3 is CSVGRDNRGGYTF. The whole variable domain, filled in from reference TRBV29-1 and TRBJ1-2, reads SAVISQKPSRDICQRGTSLTIQCQVDSQVTMMFWYRQQPGQSLTLIATANQGSEATYESGFVIDKFPISRPNLTFSTLTVSNMSPEDSSIYLCSVGRDNRGGYTFGSGTRLTVV.

Concerning this clone: Sequencing ends 3 residues short of the CDR3 end; the germline J gene provides the rest. The V call is TRBV30, the J call TRBJ1-5, with unresolved D. V shed 2 bases and J shed 3 bases, with 17 bases lying between them. Germline V gene data show CDR1 as GTSNPN and CDR2 as SVGIG (reference sequence). CDR3 size: 16 residues. The sequenced CDR3 bases are TGTGCCTGGAGTAATGGAGGGTTCCCGGACAATCAGCCC. It encodes CAWSNGGFPDNQP. The whole CDR3 region reads CAWSNGGFPDNQPQHF.

Remarks on this clone: Read sequence stops 3 residues before the CDR3 end, and the germline J gene provides the missing end. V is TRBV19 and J is TRBJ2-3; D perhaps matches TRBD1 (5 bases). The CDR3 consists of 14 residues. Germline V CDR1 and CDR2: LNHDA, SQIVND (reference sequence). CDR3 region: CASSIDSPNQPQYF. The DNA read from the CDR3 is TGTGCCAGTAGTATCGACAGTCCTAATCAGCCG.

In regard to this clone: The read halts 3 residues ahead of the CDR3 end, with the missing end drawn from the germline J gene. The V gene is TRBV29-1, the J gene TRBJ2-3, with 13 bases that match TRBD2. Germline CDR1 is SQVTM and CDR2 is ANQGSEA. The CDR3 is 14 residues long. After removal of 7 bases from V and 5 bases from J, the junction contained 6 bases not matched to a gene. This CDR3 is CSGLLAGGVDTQYF. The part of the CDR3 DNA that was read is TGCAGCGGCCTACTAGCGGGAGGGGTAGATACG.

For this clone: The read falls 3 residues short of the CDR3 end, and the missing part is taken from the germline J gene. The V call is TRBV20-1, the J call TRBJ2-2, with D uncertain. This CDR3 has 14 residues. V lost 5 bases and J 4 bases, leaving 14 bases between the germline ends. The V gene's germline CDR1 is DFQATT and CDR2 SNEGSKA (reference sequence). The sequenced CDR3 bases are TGCAGTGCTTGGCCCACGACGGGCACCGGGGAG. Amino acids: CSAWPTTGTGE. The complete CDR3 reads CSAWPTTGTGELFF.

For this clone: The read gets to within 3 residues of the CDR3 end, and the germline J gene fills in the rest. The chain joins TRBV2 to TRBJ1-1, with a possible D match to TRBD1 (6 bases). The CDR3 sequence is 13 residues long. Germline CDR1 and CDR2: SNHLY and FYNNEI. The sequenced CDR3 bases are TGTGCCAGCAGTTCCAGGGACACCTACGGA. Translation gives CASSSRDTYG. The entire CDR3 protein reads CASSSRDTYGAFF.

The CDR3 bases that were read are TGTGCCAGTAGTATCGACCTGACAGGGGCGGAGACG. As protein: CASSIDLTGAET. The CDR3 in full is CASSIDLTGAETQYF. V and J are TRBV19 and TRBJ2-3; 8 positions match TRBD1. Read sequence stops 3 residues before the CDR3 end, and the germline J gene provides the missing end. CDR3 length equals 15 residues. Per the germline V gene, CDR1 is LNHDA and CDR2 is SQIVND (reference sequence).

In the case of this clone: The CDR3 end falls 3 residues outside the read, so it is completed with the germline J gene. J is TRBJ1-1 and V is TRBV11-2; 11 positions match TRBD1. Germline V gene data show CDR1 as SGHAT and CDR2 as FQNNGV. This CDR3 region has 14 residues. Trimming at V came to 8 bases and at J to 4 bases, leaving 6 bases not matched to a gene. The sequenced part of the CDR3 DNA is TGTGCCAGCGGCACCGGGACAGGGGGCACTGAA. Protein: CASGTGTGGTE. The complete CDR3 sequence is CASGTGTGGTEAFF.

By frequency, this clone is medium-sized. From the germline J gene comes the end of the CDR3, since the read stops 3 residues before it. V gene TRBV18 combines with J gene TRBJ2-3; 12 bases map to TRBD2. The CDR3 length is 15 residues. Losses at the gene ends were 4 bases for V and 1 base for J; bases not matched to a gene: 0. Germline V gene sequence: CDR1 KGHSH, CDR2 LQKENI. Partial CDR3 DNA: TGTGCCAGCTCACGGACTAGCGGGGGCACAGATACG. Protein product: CASSRTSGGTDT. In full, the CDR3 is CASSRTSGGTDTQYF.

A remark on this clone: The CDR3 end lies 3 residues beyond the end of the read and is filled in from the germline J gene. This sequence joins TRBV11-2 and TRBJ2-3; possibly TRBD1 for D (5 bases). The CDR3 extends over 14 amino acids. CDR1 SGHAT and CDR2 FQNNGV come from the germline V gene. Trimming removed 1 base from V and 2 bases from J, with 7 bases in between. The CDR3: CASSLGQNTDTQYF. CDR3 bases read: TGTGCCAGCAGCTTAGGACAGAACACAGATACG.

On this clone: The DNA ends 3 residues before the CDR3 does, and the rest of the CDR3 is filled in from the germline J gene. The chain joins TRBV20-1 to TRBJ1-1, with TRBD1 matching over 9 bases. The CDR3 is 14 residues long. Germline V gene sequence: CDR1 DFQATT, CDR2 SNEGSKA (reference sequence). CDR3 bases read: TGCAGTGCTAGTCAAGCACAGGGGGCGCGTGGA. Its protein product is CSASQAQGARG. The CDR3 as a whole reads CSASQAQGARGAFF.

For this clone: The read finishes 3 residues shy of the CDR3 end, and the germline J gene is used to complete it. This rearrangement joins TRBV30 to TRBJ2-7, with D possibly TRBD1 on 5 matching bases. V lost 0 bases and J 1 base, leaving 10 bases between the germline ends. The germline CDR1 and CDR2 sequences are GTSNPN and SVGIG (reference sequence). The length of the CDR3 is 14 residues. The CDR3 bases that were read are TGTGCCTGGAGTGTACAAGGGGCGTCCTACGAG. This gives the protein CAWSVQGASYE. The complete CDR3 protein is CAWSVQGASYEQYF.

On this clone itself: The read ends 3 residues before the CDR3 terminus; that terminus is restored from the germline J gene. The genes are TRBV19 and TRBJ2-5; D ambiguous. Trimming cost V 5 bases and J 2 bases, with 12 bases left between them. The CDR3 is 14 amino acids. Germline CDR1 and CDR2: LNHDA and SQIVND (reference sequence). CDR3 amino acids: CASSPQREQETQYF. Incomplete CDR3 DNA: TGTGCCAGTAGTCCCCAGCGAGAGCAAGAGACC.

A remark on this clone: The read gets to within 3 residues of the CDR3 end, and the germline J gene fills in the rest. The V gene is TRBV7-2, the J gene TRBJ1-2, with D unclear. This CDR3 comprises 13 residues. CDR1 SGHTA and CDR2 FQGNSA come from the germline V gene. CDR3 in amino acids: CASSLDPKNIYTF. Incomplete CDR3 DNA: TGTGCCAGCAGCTTAGATCCCAAAAACATC.

By frequency, this clone is medium-sized. Coverage ceases 3 residues before the CDR3 finishes, and the germline J gene fills in the end. The rearrangement uses TRBV7-8 and TRBJ1-4, with 9 bases matching TRBD1. The CDR3 has 15 amino acids. Looked up from germline, CDR1 is SGHVS and CDR2 is FQNEAQ. The ends lost 1 base at V and 7 bases at J; junction bases unmatched: 4. The sequenced part of the CDR3 DNA is TGTGCCAGCAGCTTAGAGGACAGGGGTGGTGAAAAA. This encodes CASSLEDRGGEK. From start to end, the CDR3 is CASSLEDRGGEKLFF.

With respect to this clone: The CDR3 goes on 3 residues after the read ends, and that part is filled in from the germline J gene. This rearrangement joins TRBV5-1 to TRBJ2-7, with 7 bases identical to TRBD2. CDR3 length: 15 amino acids. With V trimmed by 1 base and J by 2 bases, 6 bases remained unmatched. Per germline, CDR1 SGHRS and CDR2 YFSETQ. The CDR3 is CASSLLAEPTYEQYF. Partial CDR3 DNA: TGCGCCAGCAGCTTGCTAGCGGAGCCTACCTACGAG.

As for this clone: The DNA ends 3 residues before the CDR3 does, and the rest of the CDR3 is filled in from the germline J gene. The chain employs TRBV29-1 and TRBJ2-2; 7 nucleotides agree with TRBD2. The CDR3 contains 14 residues. V shed 4 bases and J 2 bases; nucleotides not matched to a gene: 4. Germline-derived CDR1 and CDR2 are SQVTM and ANQGSEA. Incomplete CDR3 DNA: TGCAGCGTTGTTGGGACTATAAACACCGGGGAG. Protein sequence: CSVVGTINTGE. The whole CDR3 protein reads CSVVGTINTGELFF.

As concerns this clone: The read ends 3 residues before the CDR3 terminus; that terminus is restored from the germline J gene. The V call is TRBV12-5, the J call TRBJ2-5; 11 nucleotides line up with TRBD1. V was pared by 1 base and J by 5 bases, with 9 bases of the junction left unmatched. This CDR3 has 17 amino acids. CDR1 and CDR2 from the germline V gene are LGHNT and FRNRAP. The CDR3 protein is CASGLGTGTGGKETQYF. CDR3 DNA (partial): TGTGCTAGTGGTTTGGGGACCGGGACAGGGGGTAAGGAGACC.

About this clone: The read gets to within 3 residues of the CDR3 end, and the germline J gene fills in the rest. This chain connects TRBV20-1 to TRBJ1-2; 11 bases map to TRBD1. With V trimmed by 5 bases and J by 4 bases, 9 bases remained unmatched. The CDR3 runs to 15 residues. Germline values: CDR1 DFQATT, CDR2 SNEGSKA (reference sequence). The covered CDR3 bases are TGCAGTGCTGTCCCCCGGACAGGGGGCAGCTATGGC. Translation gives CSAVPRTGGSYG. The whole CDR3 protein is CSAVPRTGGSYGYTF.

This clone counts as medium-sized by frequency. The read comes to an end 3 residues before the CDR3 does, leaving the germline J gene to fill in the end. The V call is TRBV28, the J call TRBJ1-5; TRBD1 might be the D (6 bases). CDR1 MDHEN and CDR2 SYDVKM come from the germline V gene. The CDR3 runs to 16 residues. V shed 5 bases and J shed 0 bases, with 14 bases lying between them. CDR3 DNA, as far as it was read: TGTGCCAGCAGTCACGGGACACTTTATAGCAATCAGCCC. It encodes CASSHGTLYSNQP. The CDR3 reads in full as CASSHGTLYSNQPQHF. Full variable domain (outside the CDR3, taken from reference TRBV28 and TRBJ1-5): DVKVTQSSRYLVKRTGEKVFLECVQDMDHENMFWYRQDPGLGLRLIYFSYDVKMKEKGDIPEGYSVSREKKERFSLILESASTNQTSMYLCASSHGTLYSNQPQHFGDGTRLSIL.

In regard to this clone: Read sequence stops 3 residues before the CDR3 end, and the germline J gene provides the missing end. The genes are TRBV2 and TRBJ2-5, with D tentatively TRBD2 (5 bases). Deletions cut 4 bases from V and 1 base from J, with 10 bases between. The germline V gene has CDR1 SNHLY and CDR2 FYNNEI. This CDR3 has 14 residues. CDR3 amino acids: CASSANRGQETQYF. The CDR3 DNA, read in part, is TGTGCCAGCAGTGCAAACCGGGGCCAAGAGACC.

About this clone: The CDR3 extends 3 residues past the end of the read, so its final part is completed from the germline J gene. This chain connects TRBV7-3 to TRBJ1-1; D not resolved. Germline CDR1 SGHTA, CDR2 FQGTGA. The CDR3 consists of 14 residues. CDR3 residues: CASSFSGSNNEAFF. The CDR3 bases that were read are TGTGCCAGCAGCTTTAGCGGGAGTAACAATGAG.